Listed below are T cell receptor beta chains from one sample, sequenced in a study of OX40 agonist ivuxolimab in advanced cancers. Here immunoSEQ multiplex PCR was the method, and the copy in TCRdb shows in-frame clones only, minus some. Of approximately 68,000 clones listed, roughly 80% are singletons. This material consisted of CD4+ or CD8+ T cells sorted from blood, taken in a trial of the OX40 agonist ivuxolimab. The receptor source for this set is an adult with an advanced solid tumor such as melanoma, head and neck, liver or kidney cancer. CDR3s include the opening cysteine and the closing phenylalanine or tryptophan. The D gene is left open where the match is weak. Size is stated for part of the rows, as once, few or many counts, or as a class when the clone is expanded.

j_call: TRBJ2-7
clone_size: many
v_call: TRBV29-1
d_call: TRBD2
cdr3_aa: CSVEVYGRNSYEQYF
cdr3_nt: TGCAGCGTTGAAGTTTACGGGAGGAACTCCTACGAGCAGTACTTC

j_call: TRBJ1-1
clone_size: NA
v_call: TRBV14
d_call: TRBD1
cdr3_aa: CASSLNLGQMNTEAFF
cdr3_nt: TGTGCCAGCAGCCTTAATCTGGGACAGATGAACACTGAAGCTTTCTTT

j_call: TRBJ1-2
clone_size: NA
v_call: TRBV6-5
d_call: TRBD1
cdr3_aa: CASSDRGGGYTF
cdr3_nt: TGTGCCAGCTCTGACAGGGGGGGTGGCTACACCTTC

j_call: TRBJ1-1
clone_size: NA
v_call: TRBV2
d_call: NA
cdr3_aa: CASRRDILNTEAFF
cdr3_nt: TGTGCCAGCAGGAGGGATATACTGAACACTGAAGCTTTCTTT

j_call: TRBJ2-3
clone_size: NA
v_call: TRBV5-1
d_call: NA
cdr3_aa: CASSLGLPSTDTQYF
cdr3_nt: TGCGCCAGCAGCTTGGGGCTCCCTAGCACAGATACGCAGTATTTT

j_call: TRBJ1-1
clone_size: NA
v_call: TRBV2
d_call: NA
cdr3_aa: CASSGSVNTEAFF
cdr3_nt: TGTGCCAGCAGTGGTTCAGTGAACACTGAAGCTTTCTTT

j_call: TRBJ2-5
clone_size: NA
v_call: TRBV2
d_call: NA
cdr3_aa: CASSWVRGETQYF
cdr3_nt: TGTGCCAGCAGTTGGGTACGGGGGGAGACCCAGTACTTC

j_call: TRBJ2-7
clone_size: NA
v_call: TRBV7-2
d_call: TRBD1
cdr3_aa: CASSLAGTGVVYEQYF
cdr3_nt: TGTGCCAGCAGCTTAGCTGGGACAGGGGTAGTCTACGAGCAGTACTTC

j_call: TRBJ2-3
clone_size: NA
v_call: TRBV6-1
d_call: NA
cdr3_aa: CASSLRQGGTDTQYF
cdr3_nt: TGTGCCAGCAGCCTCCGACAGGGAGGGACAGATACGCAGTATTTT

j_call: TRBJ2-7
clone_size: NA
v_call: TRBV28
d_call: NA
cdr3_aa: CASSSPGHNYEQYF
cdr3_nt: TGTGCCAGCAGTTCACCGGGACATAACTACGAGCAGTACTTC

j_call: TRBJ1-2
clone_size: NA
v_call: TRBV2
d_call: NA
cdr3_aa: CASSESSGYSGYTF
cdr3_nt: TGTGCCAGCAGTGAGTCGTCAGGGTATAGCGGCTACACCTTC

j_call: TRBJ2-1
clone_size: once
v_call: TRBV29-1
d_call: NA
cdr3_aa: CSSGGGQTINEQFF
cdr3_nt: TGCAGCTCCGGCGGGGGACAGACCATCAATGAGCAGTTCTTC

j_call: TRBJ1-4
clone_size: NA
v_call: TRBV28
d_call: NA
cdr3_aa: CASREDPNEKLFF
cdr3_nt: TGTGCCAGCAGGGAGGACCCTAATGAAAAACTGTTTTTT

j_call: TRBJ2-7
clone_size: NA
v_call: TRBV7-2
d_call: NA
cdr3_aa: CASANRGGSYEQYF
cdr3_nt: TGTGCCAGCGCCAACAGGGGGGGCTCCTACGAGCAGTACTTC

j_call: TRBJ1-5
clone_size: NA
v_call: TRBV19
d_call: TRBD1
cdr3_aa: CASSTPGGWQPQHF
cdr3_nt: TGTGCCAGTAGTACTCCAGGGGGTTGGCAGCCCCAGCATTTT

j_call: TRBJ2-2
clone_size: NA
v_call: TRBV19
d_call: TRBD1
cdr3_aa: CASSIQTGGPGELFF
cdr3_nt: TGTGCCAGTAGTATTCAGACAGGGGGTCCCGGGGAGCTGTTTTTT

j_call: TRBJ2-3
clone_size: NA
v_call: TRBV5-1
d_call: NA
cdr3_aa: CASSSGPHRGDTQYF
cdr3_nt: TGCGCCAGCAGCTCGGGGCCGCACCGGGGCGATACGCAGTATTTT

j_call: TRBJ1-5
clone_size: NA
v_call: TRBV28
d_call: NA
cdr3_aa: CASSSVPGSNQPQHF
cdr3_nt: TGTGCCAGCAGCTCTGTCCCCGGTAGCAATCAGCCCCAGCATTTT

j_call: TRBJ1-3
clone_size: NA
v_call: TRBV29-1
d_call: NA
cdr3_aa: CSARQPSGNTIYF
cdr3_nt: TGCAGCGCCCGACAGCCCTCTGGAAACACCATATATTTT

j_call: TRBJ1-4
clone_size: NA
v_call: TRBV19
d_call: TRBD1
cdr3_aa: CASRPPGGEEKLFF
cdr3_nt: TGTGCCAGTAGGCCTCCAGGGGGCGAGGAAAAACTGTTTTTT

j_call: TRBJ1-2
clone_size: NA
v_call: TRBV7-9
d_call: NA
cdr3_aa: CASSFQGEGYTF
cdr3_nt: TGTGCCAGCAGCTTCCAGGGTGAAGGCTACACCTTC

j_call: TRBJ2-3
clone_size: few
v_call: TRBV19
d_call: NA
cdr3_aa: CASRLVVGDTQYF
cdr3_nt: TGTGCCAGCAGACTAGTAGTCGGGGATACGCAGTATTTT

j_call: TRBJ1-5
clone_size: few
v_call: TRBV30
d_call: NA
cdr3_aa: CAWSVLGGGSQPQHF
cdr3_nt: TGTGCCTGGAGTGTTTTAGGAGGTGGGTCGCAGCCCCAGCATTTT

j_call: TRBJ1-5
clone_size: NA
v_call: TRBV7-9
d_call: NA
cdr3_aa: CASSQDLNQPQHF
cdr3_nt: TGTGCCAGCAGCCAAGACTTAAATCAGCCCCAGCATTTT

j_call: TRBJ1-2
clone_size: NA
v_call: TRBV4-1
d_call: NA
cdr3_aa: CASSQIGNYGYTF
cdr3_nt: TGCGCCAGCAGCCAAATAGGGAACTATGGCTACACCTTC

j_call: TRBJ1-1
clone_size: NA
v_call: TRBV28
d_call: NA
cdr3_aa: CASRGTNLNTEAFF
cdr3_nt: TGTGCCAGCAGGGGGACAAACCTGAACACTGAAGCTTTCTTT

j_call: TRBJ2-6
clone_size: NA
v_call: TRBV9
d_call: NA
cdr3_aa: CASSVASGANVLTF
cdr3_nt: TGTGCCAGCAGCGTAGCTTCTGGGGCCAACGTCCTGACTTTC

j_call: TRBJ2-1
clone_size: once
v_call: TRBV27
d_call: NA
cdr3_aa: CASSPTRAISYNEQFF
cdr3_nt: TGTGCCAGCAGCCCGACGAGGGCAATCTCCTACAATGAGCAGTTCTTC

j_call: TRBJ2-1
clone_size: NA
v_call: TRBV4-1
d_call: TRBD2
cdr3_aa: CASSHRGGLTSYNEQFF
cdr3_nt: TGCGCCAGCAGCCACCGCGGGGGGTTAACCTCCTACAATGAGCAGTTCTTC

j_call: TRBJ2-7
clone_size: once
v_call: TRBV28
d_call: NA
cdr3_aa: CASSHLRMSTSYEQYF
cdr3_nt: TGTGCCAGCAGCCACCTTCGGATGTCGACCTCCTACGAGCAGTACTTC

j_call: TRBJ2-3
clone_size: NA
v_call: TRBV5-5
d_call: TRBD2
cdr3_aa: CASSFLAGGSTDTQYF
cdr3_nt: TGTGCCAGCAGCTTTCTAGCGGGAGGGAGCACAGATACGCAGTATTTT

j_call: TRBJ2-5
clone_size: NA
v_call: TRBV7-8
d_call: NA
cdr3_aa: CASSGEDRETQYF
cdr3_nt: TGTGCCAGCAGTGGTGAGGACCGGGAGACCCAGTACTTC

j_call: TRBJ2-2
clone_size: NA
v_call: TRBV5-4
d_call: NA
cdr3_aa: CASSSYTGELFF
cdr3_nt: TGTGCCAGCAGCTCCTACACCGGGGAGCTGTTTTTT

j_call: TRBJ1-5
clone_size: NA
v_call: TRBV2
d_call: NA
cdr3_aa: CASSEGAGAGVQPQHF
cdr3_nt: TGTGCCAGCAGTGAAGGGGCCGGGGCAGGGGTTCAGCCCCAGCATTTT

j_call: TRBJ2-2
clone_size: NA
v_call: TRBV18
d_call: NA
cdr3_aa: CASSPSLDRTGELFF
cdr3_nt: TGTGCCAGCTCACCCTCTCTAGACCGCACCGGGGAGCTGTTTTTT

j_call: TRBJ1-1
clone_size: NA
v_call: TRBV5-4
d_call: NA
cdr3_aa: CASSRIGDSEAFF
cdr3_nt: TGTGCCAGCAGCAGAATAGGGGATTCTGAAGCTTTCTTT

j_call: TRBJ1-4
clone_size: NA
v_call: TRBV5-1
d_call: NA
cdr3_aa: CASSPGGQVNEKLFF
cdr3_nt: TGCGCCAGCAGCCCCGGGGGGCAGGTTAATGAAAAACTGTTTTTT

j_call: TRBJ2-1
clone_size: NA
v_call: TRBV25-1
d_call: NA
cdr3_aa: CASTTVGLAKGYNEQFF
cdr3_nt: TGTGCCAGCACCACAGTCGGGCTAGCAAAGGGCTACAATGAGCAGTTCTTC

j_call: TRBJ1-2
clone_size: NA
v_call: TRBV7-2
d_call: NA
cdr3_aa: CASSPRTAYGYTF
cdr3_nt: TGTGCCAGCAGCCCCCGGACAGCTTATGGCTACACCTTC

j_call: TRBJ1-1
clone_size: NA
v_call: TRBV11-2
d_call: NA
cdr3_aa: CASSVGPARVSEAFF
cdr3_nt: TGTGCCAGCAGCGTTGGTCCGGCAAGGGTGTCTGAAGCTTTCTTT

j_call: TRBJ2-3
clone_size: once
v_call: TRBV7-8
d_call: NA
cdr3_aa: CASSLEGGTYPDTQYF
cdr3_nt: TGTGCCAGCAGCTTAGAGGGGGGGACTTACCCAGATACGCAGTATTTT

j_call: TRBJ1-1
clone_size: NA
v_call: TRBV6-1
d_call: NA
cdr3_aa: CASSVLSGTPNTEAFF
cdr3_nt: TGTGCCAGCAGTGTACTTTCCGGGACACCAAACACTGAAGCTTTCTTT

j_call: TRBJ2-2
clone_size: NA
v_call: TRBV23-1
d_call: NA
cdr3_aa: CASTLPVGDTRLGTGELFF
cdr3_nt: TGCGCCAGCACCCTTCCAGTGGGGGATACTCGGTTGGGGACCGGGGAGCTGTTTTTT

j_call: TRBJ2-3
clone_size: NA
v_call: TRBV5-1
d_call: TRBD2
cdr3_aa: CASSPGTSGSGTDTQYF
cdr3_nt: TGCGCCAGCAGCCCAGGGACTAGCGGGAGCGGGACAGATACGCAGTATTTT

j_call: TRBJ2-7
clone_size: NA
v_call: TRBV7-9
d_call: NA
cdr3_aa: CASGKMGSYEQYF
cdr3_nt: TGTGCCAGCGGCAAAATGGGTTCCTACGAGCAGTACTTC

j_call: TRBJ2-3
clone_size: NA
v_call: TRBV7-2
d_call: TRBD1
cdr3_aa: CASSLGPTGVSTDTQYF
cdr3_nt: TGTGCCAGCAGCTTAGGGCCTACAGGGGTCAGCACAGATACGCAGTATTTT

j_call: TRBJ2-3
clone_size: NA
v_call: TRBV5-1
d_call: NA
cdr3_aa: CASNKGGSTDTQYF
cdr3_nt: TGCGCCAGCAACAAGGGGGGTTCCACAGATACGCAGTATTTT

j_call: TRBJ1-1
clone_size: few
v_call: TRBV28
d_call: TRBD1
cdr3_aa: CACRTGVIERTEAFF
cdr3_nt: TGTGCCTGTCGGACAGGGGTGATCGAGAGAACTGAAGCTTTCTTT

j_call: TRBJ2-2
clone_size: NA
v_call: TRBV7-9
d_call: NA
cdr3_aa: CASSLCVGRRDTGELFF
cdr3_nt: TGTGCCAGCAGCTTGTGTGTGGGTCGGCGGGACACCGGGGAGCTGTTTTTT

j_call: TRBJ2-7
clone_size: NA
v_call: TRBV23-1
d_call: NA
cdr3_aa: CASSRKGSDSNPYEQYF
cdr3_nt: TGCGCCAGCAGCCGAAAAGGTTCCGATTCAAATCCCTACGAGCAGTACTTC

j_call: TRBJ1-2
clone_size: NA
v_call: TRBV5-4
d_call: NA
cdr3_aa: CASSLEGTNYGYTF
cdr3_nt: TGTGCCAGCAGCTTAGAGGGAACTAACTATGGCTACACCTTC

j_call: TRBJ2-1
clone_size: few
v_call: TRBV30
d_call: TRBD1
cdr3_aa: CAWSRDRYNEQFF
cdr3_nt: TGTGCCTGGAGCAGGGACAGGTACAATGAGCAGTTCTTC

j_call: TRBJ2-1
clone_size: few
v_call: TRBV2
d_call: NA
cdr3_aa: CASSARLAVGNEQFF
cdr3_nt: TGTGCCAGCAGTGCTAGGCTAGCCGTGGGCAATGAGCAGTTCTTC

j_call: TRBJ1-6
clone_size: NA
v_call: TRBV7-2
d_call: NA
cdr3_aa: CASGLQENSPLHF
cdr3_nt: TGTGCCAGCGGACTACAGGAGAATTCACCCCTCCACTTT